The 20 T cell receptor beta chains in this list originate from one sample, sequenced in a study of blood T cell repertoires in COVID-19. Clones were read by immunoSEQ multiplex PCR, and TCRdb kept only the in-frame ones, dropping some. The table shows roughly 180,000 clones, with roughly 85% occurring only once. The sample consisted of peripheral blood. These receptors came from a woman aged 60-75 years with acute or convalescent COVID-19.

The chain combines TRBV7-8 with TRBJ1-3; 7 nucleotides match TRBD1. V lost 6 bases to trimming and J lost 2 bases; unmatched junction nucleotides: 4. This CDR3 has 14 amino acids. Germline CDR1 is SGHVS and CDR2 is FQNEAQ. The CDR3 DNA follows: TGTGCCAGCAGGGGTGGGACAGCTGGAAACACCATATATTTT. Residues: CASRGGTAGNTIYF.

V usage is TRBV7-3 and J usage is TRBJ2-1; 7 bases align to TRBD2. CDR3 length equals 17 residues. V shed 5 bases, J shed 3 bases, and the junction held 13 bases outside the gene matches. Germline CDR1 is SGHTA and CDR2 is FQGTGA. The chain's CDR3 is CASSPLPGTNSYNEQFF. DNA of the CDR3: TGTGCCAGCAGCCCCCTTCCCGGGACTAACAGCTACAATGAGCAGTTCTTC.

The chain has TRBV2 and TRBJ1-3; 7 positions agree with TRBD1. This CDR3 contains 14 residues. CDR1 is SNHLY and CDR2 is FYNNEI in the germline V gene. Losses at the gene ends were 8 bases for V and 0 bases for J; bases not matched to a gene: 4. CDR3: CASRQGLSGNTIYF. DNA for the CDR3: TGTGCCAGCCGACAGGGCCTCTCTGGAAACACCATATATTTT.

J is TRBJ2-5 and V is TRBV6-5, with a tentative D call TRBD2 (6 bases). The CDR3 covers 15 residues. Trimming pared 0 bases from V and 1 base from J, leaving 9 bases between. Germline CDR1 is MNHEY and CDR2 is SVGAGI. DNA of the CDR3: TGTGCCAGCAGTTACTCGCCTAGCGCCCAAGAGACCCAGTACTTC. The encoded protein is CASSYSPSAQETQYF.

The chain carries TRBV11-2 and TRBJ1-2; possible D gene TRBD1, 6 bases. CDR3 length equals 11 residues. In germline, CDR1 is SGHAT, CDR2 FQNNGV. The V end lost 5 bases, the J end lost 8 bases, and 9 bases lay between the germline ends. The CDR3 coding sequence is TGTGCCAGCAGCGGTGGGGGCGGCTACACCTTC. Amino acid sequence: CASSGGGGYTF.

V gene TRBV3-1 (or the pseudogene TRBV3-2) combines with J gene TRBJ2-7, with D unclear. Germline CDR1 and CDR2: LGHDT and YNNKEL (reference sequence). V lost 4 bases, J lost 4 bases, and 2 bases lay in between. The length of the CDR3 is 10 residues. The CDR3 DNA sequence: TGTGCCAGCAGCCTATACGAGCAGTACTTC. This sequence encodes CASSLYEQYF.

This chain connects TRBV29-1 to TRBJ2-1, with 9 bases lining up with TRBD2. The germline CDR1 and CDR2 sequences are SQVTM and ANQGSEA. J lost 9 bases, V lost 0 bases, and 15 bases had no gene match. The CDR3 spans 17 residues. The CDR3 region is CSVEDWREGVTTGEQFF. CDR3 nucleotides: TGCAGCGTTGAAGATTGGCGGGAGGGCGTAACAACGGGTGAGCAGTTCTTC.

This clone was detected a few times. V and J are TRBV7-2 and TRBJ2-7; 7 bases are shared with TRBD2. The CDR3 extends over 15 amino acids. J was trimmed by 0 bases and V by 1 base; bases with no gene match: 3. Germline V lookup: CDR1 SGHTA, CDR2 FQGNSA. The CDR3 DNA reads as TGTGCCAGCAGCTTAGGGGACTATGGCTCCTACGAGCAGTACTTC. Translation: CASSLGDYGSYEQYF. The variable domain in full, completed from reference TRBV7-2 and TRBJ2-7, reads GAGVSQSPSNKVTEKGKDVELRCDPISGHTALYWYRQSLGQGLEFLIYFQGNSAPDKSGLPSDRFSAERTGGSVSTLTIQRTQQEDSAVYLCASSLGDYGSYEQYFGPGTRLTVT.

V gene TRBV6-5 combines with J gene TRBJ1-3; no clear D. The CDR3 sequence is 14 residues long. V gave up 8 bases and J gave up 3 bases, with 14 bases separating them. The germline gives CDR1 MNHEY, CDR2 SVGAGI. CDR3 DNA: TGTGCCAGCGCCACGACTTTGGGTGGAAACACCATATATTTT. Protein: CASATTLGGNTIYF.

As to this clone: The same CDR3 is also encoded by other DNA sequences in this sample. The rearrangement joins TRBV7-2 to TRBJ2-1; 9 bases line up with TRBD2. The CDR3 has 14 amino acids. In germline, CDR1 is SGHTA, CDR2 FQGNSA. Trimming at V came to 5 bases and at J to 7 bases, leaving 6 bases not matched to a gene. The chain's CDR3 is CASSLGLARNEQFF. The CDR3 coding sequence is TGTGCCAGCAGCCTAGGACTAGCGAGGAATGAGCAGTTCTTC.

V is TRBV27 and J is TRBJ1-1, with D possibly being TRBD1 (6 bases). V gave up 6 bases and J gave up 3 bases, with 11 bases separating them. Germline values: CDR1 MNHEY, CDR2 SMNVEV (reference sequence). The CDR3 is 13 residues long. DNA of the CDR3: TGTGCCAGCAGAGCCAGGGGCCACACTGAAGCTTTCTTT. It encodes CASRARGHTEAFF.

The CDR3 coding sequence is TGCGCCAGCAGCTCCGGACAGAATCAGCCCCAGCATTTT. It yields the protein CASSSGQNQPQHF. V is TRBV5-1 and J is TRBJ1-5, with D possibly being TRBD1 (6 bases). Germline CDR1 reads SGHRS; CDR2 reads YFSETQ. The CDR3 spans 13 residues. Trimming cost V 3 bases and J 4 bases, with 8 bases left between them.

The V call is TRBV10-3, the J call TRBJ1-2; D is unresolved. Germline V gene lookup returns CDR1 ENHRY and CDR2 SYGVKD. The CDR3 totals 14 residues. V was cut by 7 bases and J by 3 bases, with 15 bases left in between. CDR3 coding DNA: TGTGCCATCAAGCGGTCCTACGGCGACTATGGCTACACCTTC. It encodes CAIKRSYGDYGYTF.

The V gene is TRBV5-1, the J gene TRBJ1-3; 8 nucleotides agree with TRBD1. The germline V gene has CDR1 SGHRS and CDR2 YFSETQ. After removal of 7 bases from V and 4 bases from J, the junction contained 7 bases not matched to a gene. This CDR3 region has 14 residues. The CDR3 DNA reads TGCGCCAGCGGGCAGGGGGCGCAAGGAAACACCATATATTTT. Residues: CASGQGAQGNTIYF.

The CDR3 DNA sequence: TGCGCCAGCAGCTTACAGGGGGCGAGGGAAAAACTGTTTTTT. This sequence encodes CASSLQGAREKLFF. The chain has TRBV5-1 and TRBJ1-4; 9 nucleotides align to TRBD1. CDR1 is SGHRS and CDR2 is YFSETQ in the germline V gene. The ends lost 2 bases at V and 8 bases at J; junction bases unmatched: 4. There are 14 residues in the CDR3.

In its sample, this clone was seen once. The V call is TRBV28, the J call TRBJ1-1; perhaps TRBD1 as D (5 bases). This CDR3 has 15 amino acids. Deletions cut 6 bases from V and 5 bases from J, with 19 bases between. CDR1 MDHEN and CDR2 SYDVKM come from the germline V gene. Here the CDR3 reads CASSQLGPRGTEAFF. CDR3 nucleotides: TGTGCCAGCAGCCAGTTGGGCCCTCGGGGGACTGAAGCTTTCTTT.

This rearrangement joins TRBV7-7 to TRBJ2-7; 8 bases match TRBD1. The germline gives CDR1 SSHAT, CDR2 FNYEAQ (reference sequence). This CDR3 comprises 16 residues. CDR3 DNA sequence: TGTGCTAGCAGCTTAGCTCATTGGACAGGGCTGATGGAGCAGTACGTC. As protein: CASSLAHWTGLMEQYV.

The J gene is TRBJ1-1, the V gene TRBV29-1; D is uncertain. This CDR3 is 13 amino acids long. V was shortened by 3 bases and J by 1 base, with 9 bases between the two germline ends. The germline CDR1 and CDR2 sequences are SQVTM and ANQGSEA. The CDR3 DNA is TGCAGCGTTGATCCAAGAGGGAACACTGAAGCTTTCTTT. It codes for CSVDPRGNTEAFF.

This clone appeared a single time. The chain links TRBV27 to TRBJ2-2; 7 positions agree with TRBD2. The germline V gene has CDR1 MNHEY and CDR2 SMNVEV (reference sequence). Trimming at V came to 1 base and at J to 6 bases, leaving 11 bases not matched to a gene. CDR3 size: 17 residues. As DNA, the CDR3 is TGTGCCAGCAGTTTATTACCGAGGGCGGGAGTTGCCGGGGAGCTGTTTTTT. Its protein product is CASSLLPRAGVAGELFF.

This chain uses TRBV5-1 with TRBJ1-3; D is unclear. Germline V gives CDR1 SGHRS, CDR2 YFSETQ. V lost 5 bases to trimming and J lost 0 bases, with 15 bases between them. This CDR3 spans 16 amino acids. The chain's CDR3 is CASRRTVGSSGNTIYF. The CDR3 DNA reads as TGCGCCAGCAGAAGGACGGTTGGGAGCTCTGGAAACACCATATATTTT.